One sample yielded the 19 T cell receptor beta chains listed below, sequenced in a study of sequential checkpoint blockade in melanoma. Treatment given: randomized to nivolumab then ipilimumab (arm A) or the reverse (arm B). Profiled with immunoSEQ multiplex PCR; TCRdb holds only in-frame clones, not every one. The sample lists 3,000 to 4,000 clones, 15% to 20% seen once, with more than 7.5% in the top ten. The sample consisted of tumor tissue (inferred from file names), taken from a patient given nivolumab and ipilimumab in sequence. The receptor source for this set is a human donor with melanoma.

This clone showed up many times. The rearrangement links TRBV11-3 to TRBJ2-5; 10 nucleotides line up with TRBD1. The V gene end was trimmed by 3 bases and the J gene end by 7 bases; junction bases not matched to a gene: 8. The CDR3 consists of 15 residues. Germline loops: CDR1 SGHNT, CDR2 YENEEA. The CDR3 region has the DNA TGTGCCAGCAGCTTGGCGGGACAGGGGTCTGTGACCCAGTACTTC. Translating it yields CASSLAGQGSVTQYF.

The J gene is TRBJ2-5, the V gene TRBV11-3, with TRBD2 matching 10 bases. The germline CDR1 and CDR2 sequences are SGHNT and YENEEA. The CDR3 runs 15 residues. V lost 4 bases to trimming and J lost 5 bases; unmatched junction nucleotides: 7. CDR3: CASSSSGGGLETQYF. The DNA of the CDR3 is TGTGCCAGCAGCTCTAGCGGGGGAGGGTTGGAGACCCAGTACTTC. The whole variable domain, filled in from reference TRBV11-3 and TRBJ2-5, reads EAGVVQSPRYKIIEKKQPVAFWCNPISGHNTLYWYLQNLGQGPELLIRYENEEAVDDSQLPKDRFSAERLKGVDSTLKIQPAELGDSAVYLCASSSSGGGLETQYFGPGTRLLVL.

Sample share makes this clone medium-sized. V is TRBV9 and J is TRBJ2-1; tentative D call: TRBD2 (5 bases). Trimming left V 2 bases short and J 1 base short, with 10 bases between. The germline V gene has CDR1 SGDLS and CDR2 YYNGEE. CDR3 length: 15 residues. The CDR3 bases are TGTGCCAGCAGCGTCAGCGGAGCATCCTACAATGAGCAGTTCTTC. Translating it yields CASSVSGASYNEQFF.

The V gene is TRBV18, the J gene TRBJ1-1; D uncertain. The CDR3 sequence is 14 residues long. Looked up from germline, CDR1 is KGHSH and CDR2 is LQKENI. V gave up 3 bases and J gave up 6 bases, with 14 bases separating them. The CDR3 sequence: CASSPQGGGAEAFF. DNA for the CDR3: TGTGCCAGCTCACCCCAAGGAGGAGGAGCTGAAGCTTTCTTT.

This rearrangement joins TRBV6-8 to TRBJ2-7, with D hard to call. This CDR3 spans 12 amino acids. Trimming removed 2 bases at V and 6 bases at J, with 8 bases between. Germline V gene lookup returns CDR1 MNHGY and CDR2 SAAAGT. CDR3 sequence: CASSYPATEQYF. DNA of the CDR3: TGTGCCAGCAGTTACCCCGCTACCGAGCAGTACTTC.

This clone is judged medium-sized. The chain joins TRBV6-8 to TRBJ1-3, with D unresolved. This CDR3 region has 12 residues. Trimming stripped 3 bases from V and 5 bases from J, with 5 bases between. The V gene's germline CDR1 is MNHGY and CDR2 SAAAGT. The CDR3 loop reads CASSYERNTIYF. CDR3 in DNA: TGTGCCAGCAGTTATGAAAGAAACACCATATATTTT.

This clone was detected only a few times. V and J are TRBV6-8 and TRBJ2-3, with 9 bases fitting TRBD2. Germline V CDR1 and CDR2: MNHGY, SAAAGT. This CDR3 spans 16 amino acids. V dropped 4 bases and J dropped 6; count of bases not matched to a gene: 11. The CDR3, as DNA: TGTGCCAGCAGTTCAGGGGCGGGAGGGCCTCCCGATACGCAGTATTTT. Its protein product is CASSSGAGGPPDTQYF.

This clone was detected many times. The V call is TRBV11-3, the J call TRBJ2-1; D remains unclear. Trimming left V 7 bases short and J 0 bases short, with 16 bases between. In germline, CDR1 is SGHNT, CDR2 YENEEA. The CDR3 runs to 16 residues. The CDR3 region has the DNA TGTGCCAGCATCGTTCTGGGCAGAAGCTCCTACAATGAGCAGTTCTTC. This codes for CASIVLGRSSYNEQFF.

The chain carries TRBV18 and TRBJ2-1, with D unclear. This CDR3 comprises 14 residues. V was clipped by 3 bases and J by 0 bases, with 6 bases between them. CDR1 KGHSH and CDR2 LQKENI come from the germline V gene. The CDR3 is CASSPQSSYNEQFF. DNA for the CDR3: TGTGCCAGCTCACCGCAGAGCTCCTACAATGAGCAGTTCTTC.

This clone is medium-sized (0.01 to 0.1%) within its sample. This chain links TRBV11-3 with TRBJ2-2; TRBD1 might be the D (6 bases). This CDR3 is built from 17 residues. V lost 2 bases to trimming and J lost 0 bases, with 13 bases between them. From germline, CDR1 is SGHNT and CDR2 YENEEA. The CDR3 sequence is CASSLWEQGTNTGELFF. CDR3 sequence (DNA): TGTGCCAGCAGCTTATGGGAACAGGGCACGAACACCGGGGAGCTGTTTTTT.

This clone is medium-sized by share. The chain recombines TRBV6-8 with TRBJ2-1, with TRBD1 identical over 9 bases. Trimming cost V 5 bases and J 5 bases; bases outside gene matches: 7. The length of the CDR3 is 15 residues. Per germline, CDR1 MNHGY and CDR2 SAAAGT. CDR3 in DNA: TGTGCCAGCAGTGAGCCGGGACAGGGAAACAATGAGCAGTTCTTC. This sequence encodes CASSEPGQGNNEQFF.

The chain has TRBV6-8 and TRBJ1-1; D gene uncertain. V was pared by 6 bases and J by 5 bases, with 31 bases between. The CDR3 runs to 19 residues. Looked up from germline, CDR1 is MNHGY and CDR2 is SAAAGT. The CDR3 reads CASRRRAREAGPINTEAFF. The CDR3 DNA follows: TGTGCCAGCAGAAGAAGGGCCCGCGAGGCCGGGCCCATAAATACTGAAGCTTTCTTT.

V gene TRBV5-1 combines with J gene TRBJ2-7, with 7 bases matching TRBD1. The CDR3 is 14 amino acids. Germline V CDR1 and CDR2: SGHRS, YFSETQ. The ends lost 5 bases at V and 3 bases at J; junction bases unmatched: 8. Here the CDR3 reads CASREQGNSYEQYF. The DNA of the CDR3 is TGCGCCAGCAGAGAACAGGGGAATAGCTACGAGCAGTACTTC.

This clone is labeled as medium-sized. The rearrangement links TRBV6-1 to TRBJ1-4; a weak D match, TRBD1 (6 bases). The CDR3 covers 15 residues. V dropped 0 bases and J dropped 5 bases, with 10 bases sitting between them. Germline CDR1 MNHNS, CDR2 SASEGT. The CDR3 loop reads CASSEAPQGNEKLFF. The CDR3 DNA is TGTGCCAGCAGTGAAGCTCCCCAGGGGAATGAAAAACTGTTTTTT.

The chain uses TRBV19 and TRBJ2-1; TRBD1 might be the D (7 bases). CDR1 is LNHDA, CDR2 SQIVND, per germline (reference sequence). Trimming took off 3 bases at V and 9 bases at J, with 24 bases between the two ends. The CDR3 covers 17 residues. The DNA of the CDR3 is TGTGCCAGTAGTATCTCGGTTTTGACTAGTTCAGGGGGTGAGCAGTTCTTC. This codes for CASSISVLTSSGGEQFF.

The table lists this clone with a few counts. The J gene is TRBJ2-6, the V gene TRBV6-8; D ambiguous. Germline V lookup: CDR1 MNHGY, CDR2 SAAAGT. V gave up 5 bases and J gave up 0 bases, with 14 bases separating them. This CDR3 has 17 residues. The CDR3 here is CASSDQDSFSGANVLTF. CDR3 coding DNA: TGTGCCAGCAGTGACCAAGATTCGTTCTCTGGGGCCAACGTCCTGACTTTC.

In this sample, this clone turned up many times. Here the CDR3 reads CASTHITGGGANVLTF. The DNA for the CDR3 is TGTGCCAGCACCCATATTACAGGGGGTGGGGCCAACGTCCTGACTTTC. The V gene is TRBV11-3, the J gene TRBJ2-6; 8 nucleotides align to TRBD1. Germline lookup yields CDR1 SGHNT and CDR2 YENEEA. V trimming: 7 bases; J trimming: 3 bases; junction bases outside the gene matches: 8. The CDR3 is 16 amino acids.

Many counts were recorded for this clone. The chain joins TRBV6-4 to TRBJ1-4, with D unclear. Trimming took off 5 bases at V and 8 bases at J, with 6 bases between the two ends. Per germline, CDR1 MRHNA and CDR2 SNTAGT. The CDR3 spans 11 residues. Written as DNA, the CDR3 is TGTGCCAGCAGTTTCGAGGAAAAACTGTTTTTT. Translated: CASSFEEKLFF.

This clone is categorized as large. V is TRBV6-8 and J is TRBJ1-1; perhaps TRBD1 as D (5 bases). The germline V and J ends were trimmed by 0 bases and 8 bases, with 16 bases remaining between them. Germline loops: CDR1 MNHGY, CDR2 SAAAGT. CDR3 length: 15 amino acids. The CDR3, as DNA: TGTGCCAGCAGTTACTCGAAACAGGCTGGGGTAGAAGCTTTCTTT. Translation: CASSYSKQAGVEAFF.